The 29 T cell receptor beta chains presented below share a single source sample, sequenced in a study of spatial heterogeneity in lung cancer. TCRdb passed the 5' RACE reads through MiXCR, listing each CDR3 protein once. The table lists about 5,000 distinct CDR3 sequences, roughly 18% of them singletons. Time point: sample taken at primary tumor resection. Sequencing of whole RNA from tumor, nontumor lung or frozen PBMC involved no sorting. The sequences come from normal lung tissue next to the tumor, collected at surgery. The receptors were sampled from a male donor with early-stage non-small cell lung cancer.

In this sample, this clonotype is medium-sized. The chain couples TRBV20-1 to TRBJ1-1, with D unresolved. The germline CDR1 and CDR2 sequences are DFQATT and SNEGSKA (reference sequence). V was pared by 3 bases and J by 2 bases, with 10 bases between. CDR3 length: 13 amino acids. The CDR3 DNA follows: TGCAGTGCTAGGAGGCAGGCCAACACTGAAGCTTTCTTT. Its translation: CSARRQANTEAFF.

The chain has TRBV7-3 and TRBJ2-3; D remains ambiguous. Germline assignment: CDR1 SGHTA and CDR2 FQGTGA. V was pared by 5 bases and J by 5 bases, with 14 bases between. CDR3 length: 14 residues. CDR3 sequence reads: CASSPSWRRDTQYF. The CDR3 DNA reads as TGTGCCAGCAGCCCCTCCTGGCGGAGAGATACGCAGTATTTT.

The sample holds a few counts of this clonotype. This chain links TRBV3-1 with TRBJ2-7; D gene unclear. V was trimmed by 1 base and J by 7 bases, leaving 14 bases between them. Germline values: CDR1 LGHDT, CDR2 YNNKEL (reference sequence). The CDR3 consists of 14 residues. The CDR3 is CASSQGPARLEQYF. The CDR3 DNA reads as TGTGCCAGCAGCCAAGGTCCAGCGCGGCTGGAGCAGTACTTC.

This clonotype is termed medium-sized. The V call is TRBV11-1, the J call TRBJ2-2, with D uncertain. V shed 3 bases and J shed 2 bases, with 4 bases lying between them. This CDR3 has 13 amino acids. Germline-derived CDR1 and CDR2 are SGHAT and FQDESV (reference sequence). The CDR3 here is CASSLTNTGELFF. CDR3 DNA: TGTGCCAGCAGCTTGACTAACACCGGGGAGCTGTTTTTT. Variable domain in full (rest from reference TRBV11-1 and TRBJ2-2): EAEVAQSPRYKITEKSQAVAFWCDPISGHATLYWYRQILGQGPELLVQFQDESVVDDSQLPKDRFSAERLKGVDSTLKIQPAELGDSAMYLCASSLTNTGELFFGEGSRLTVL.

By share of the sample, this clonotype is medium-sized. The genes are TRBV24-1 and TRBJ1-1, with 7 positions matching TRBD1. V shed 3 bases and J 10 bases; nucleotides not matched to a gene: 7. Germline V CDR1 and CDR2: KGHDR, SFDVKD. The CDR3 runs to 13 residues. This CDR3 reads CATSDQRDRRAFF. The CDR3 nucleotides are TGTGCCACCAGTGATCAACGGGACAGACGAGCTTTCTTT.

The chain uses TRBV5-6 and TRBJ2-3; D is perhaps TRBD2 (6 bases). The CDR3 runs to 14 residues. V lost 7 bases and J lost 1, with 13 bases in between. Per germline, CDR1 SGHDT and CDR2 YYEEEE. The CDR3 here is CASSMGGGTDTQYF. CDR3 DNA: TGTGCCAGCTCGATGGGGGGAGGCACAGATACGCAGTATTTT.

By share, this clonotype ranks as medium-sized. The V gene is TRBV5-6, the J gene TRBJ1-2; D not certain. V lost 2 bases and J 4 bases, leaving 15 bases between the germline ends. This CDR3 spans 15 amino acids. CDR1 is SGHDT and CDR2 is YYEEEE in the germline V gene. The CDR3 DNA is TGTGCCAGCAGCTTTGTCTCTCCCGGCCCCTATGGCTACACCTTC. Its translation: CASSFVSPGPYGYTF.

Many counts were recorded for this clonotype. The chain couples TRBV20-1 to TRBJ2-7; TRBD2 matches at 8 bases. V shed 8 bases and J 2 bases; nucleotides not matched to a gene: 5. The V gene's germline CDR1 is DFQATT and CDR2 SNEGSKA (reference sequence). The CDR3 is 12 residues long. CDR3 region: CSQTSVAYEQYF. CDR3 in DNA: TGCAGTCAGACTAGCGTGGCCTACGAGCAGTACTTC.

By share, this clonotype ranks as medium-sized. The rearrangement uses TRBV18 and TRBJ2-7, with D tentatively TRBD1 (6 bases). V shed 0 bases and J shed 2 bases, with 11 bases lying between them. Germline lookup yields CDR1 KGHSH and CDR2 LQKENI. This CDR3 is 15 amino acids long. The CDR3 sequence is CASSPPVRGAYEQYF. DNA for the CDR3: TGTGCCAGCTCACCACCGGTCAGGGGCGCCTACGAGCAGTACTTC.

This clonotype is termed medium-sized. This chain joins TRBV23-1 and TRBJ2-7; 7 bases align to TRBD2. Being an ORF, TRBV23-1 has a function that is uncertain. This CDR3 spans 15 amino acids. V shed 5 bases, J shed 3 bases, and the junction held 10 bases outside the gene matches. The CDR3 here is CASSSPMGGYYEQYV. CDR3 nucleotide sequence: TGCGCCAGCAGTTCGCCGATGGGGGGGTACTACGAGCAGTACGTC.

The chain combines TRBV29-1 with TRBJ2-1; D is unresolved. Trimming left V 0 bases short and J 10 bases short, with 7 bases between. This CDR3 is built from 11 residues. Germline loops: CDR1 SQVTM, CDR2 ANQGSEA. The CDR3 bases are TGCAGCGTTGAAGATGGGCCCGAGCAGTTCTTC. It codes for CSVEDGPEQFF.

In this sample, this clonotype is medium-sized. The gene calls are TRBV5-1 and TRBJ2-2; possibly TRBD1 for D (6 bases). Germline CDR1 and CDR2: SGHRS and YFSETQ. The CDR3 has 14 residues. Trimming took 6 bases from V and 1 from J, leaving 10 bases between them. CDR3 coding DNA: TGCGCCAGCACCCTGGGACAGAACACCGGGGAGCTGTTTTTT. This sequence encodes CASTLGQNTGELFF.

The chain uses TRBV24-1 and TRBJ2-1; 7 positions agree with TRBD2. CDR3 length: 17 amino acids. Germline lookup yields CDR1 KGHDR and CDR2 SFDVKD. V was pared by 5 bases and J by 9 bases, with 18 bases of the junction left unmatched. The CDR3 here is CATSVTGGLAVIGEQFF. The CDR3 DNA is TGTGCCACCAGTGTCACGGGCGGGCTAGCGGTAATAGGTGAGCAGTTCTTC.

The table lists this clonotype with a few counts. The CDR3 bases are TGTGCCAGCAGCCGGCCCCTGGGGGAGAGAGGAGACACAGATACGCAGTATTTT. Translated: CASSRPLGERGDTDTQYF. The V gene is TRBV14, the J gene TRBJ2-3; D possibly matches TRBD1 or TRBD2 (5 bases each). The V end was cut by 4 bases, the J end by 2 bases, with 22 bases between. The CDR3 has 18 residues. Germline V CDR1 and CDR2: SGHDN, FVKESK.

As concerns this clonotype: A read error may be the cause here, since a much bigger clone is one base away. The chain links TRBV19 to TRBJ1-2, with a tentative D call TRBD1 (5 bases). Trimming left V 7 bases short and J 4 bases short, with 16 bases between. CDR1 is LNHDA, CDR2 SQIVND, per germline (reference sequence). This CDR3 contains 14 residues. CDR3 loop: CASNPGRHFYGYTF. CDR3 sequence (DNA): TGTGCCAGTAACCCGGGACGGCACTTCTATGGCTACACCTTC.

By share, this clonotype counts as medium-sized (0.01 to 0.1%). The CDR3 is CAISESHGQGDQPQHF. In nucleotides, the CDR3 is TGTGCCATCAGTGAGTCCCACGGACAGGGTGATCAGCCCCAGCATTTT. This chain joins TRBV10-3 and TRBJ1-5; TRBD1 matches 8 bases. Germline V gene sequence: CDR1 ENHRY, CDR2 SYGVKD. J lost 5 bases, V lost 0 bases, and 6 bases had no gene match. This CDR3 has 16 amino acids.

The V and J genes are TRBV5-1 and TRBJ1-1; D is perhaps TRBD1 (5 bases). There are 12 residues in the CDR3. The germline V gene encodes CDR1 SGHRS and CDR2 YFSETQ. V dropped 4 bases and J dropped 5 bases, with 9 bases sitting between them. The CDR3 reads CASSRGETEAFF. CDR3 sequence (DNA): TGCGCCAGCAGCCGAGGGGAGACTGAAGCTTTCTTT.

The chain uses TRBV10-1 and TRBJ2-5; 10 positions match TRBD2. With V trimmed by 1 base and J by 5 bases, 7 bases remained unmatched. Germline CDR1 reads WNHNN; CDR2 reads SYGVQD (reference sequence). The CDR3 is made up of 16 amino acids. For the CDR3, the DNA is TGCGCCAGCAGTGAGTTGGCTAGCGGGGGTTCGGAGACCCAGTACTTC. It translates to CASSELASGGSETQYF.

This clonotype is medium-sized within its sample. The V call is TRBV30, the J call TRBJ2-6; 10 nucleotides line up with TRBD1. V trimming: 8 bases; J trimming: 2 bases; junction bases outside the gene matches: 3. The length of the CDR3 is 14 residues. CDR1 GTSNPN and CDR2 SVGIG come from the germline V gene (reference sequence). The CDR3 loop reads CAAGQGTGANVLTF. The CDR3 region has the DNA TGTGCCGCGGGACAGGGGACTGGGGCCAACGTCCTGACTTTC.

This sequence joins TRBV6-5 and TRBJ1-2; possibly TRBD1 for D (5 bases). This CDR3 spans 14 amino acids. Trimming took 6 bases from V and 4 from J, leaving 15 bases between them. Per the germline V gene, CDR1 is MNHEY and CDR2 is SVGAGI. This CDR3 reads CASRRGTESYGYTF. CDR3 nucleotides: TGTGCCAGCAGACGTGGGACGGAATCCTATGGCTACACCTTC.

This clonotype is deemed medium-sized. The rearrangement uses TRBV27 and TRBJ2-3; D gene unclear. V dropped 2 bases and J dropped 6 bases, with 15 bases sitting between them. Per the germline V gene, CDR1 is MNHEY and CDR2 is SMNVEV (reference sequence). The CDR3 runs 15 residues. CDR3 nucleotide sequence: TGTGCCAGCAGTTTACGTGTCGACGGGCGGGATACGCAGTATTTT. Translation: CASSLRVDGRDTQYF.

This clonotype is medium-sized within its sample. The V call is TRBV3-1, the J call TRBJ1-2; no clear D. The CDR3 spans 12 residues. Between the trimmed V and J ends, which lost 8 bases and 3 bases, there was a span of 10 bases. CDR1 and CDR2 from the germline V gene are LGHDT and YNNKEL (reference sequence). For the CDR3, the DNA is TGTGCCAGCTCACGGGGTGACTATGGCTACACCTTC. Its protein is CASSRGDYGYTF.

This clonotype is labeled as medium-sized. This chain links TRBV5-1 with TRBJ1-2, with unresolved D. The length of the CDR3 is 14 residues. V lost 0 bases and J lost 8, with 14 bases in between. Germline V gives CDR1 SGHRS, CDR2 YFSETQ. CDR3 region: CASSLDVDGRGYTF. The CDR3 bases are TGCGCCAGCAGCTTGGATGTTGATGGGAGAGGCTACACCTTC.

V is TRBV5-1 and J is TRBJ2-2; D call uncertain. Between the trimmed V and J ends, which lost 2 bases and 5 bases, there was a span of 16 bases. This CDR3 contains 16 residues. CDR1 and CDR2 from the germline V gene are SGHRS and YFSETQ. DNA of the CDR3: TGCGCCAGCAGCTTTTCGACGGGTCGAGTGACCGGGGAGCTGTTTTTT. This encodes CASSFSTGRVTGELFF.

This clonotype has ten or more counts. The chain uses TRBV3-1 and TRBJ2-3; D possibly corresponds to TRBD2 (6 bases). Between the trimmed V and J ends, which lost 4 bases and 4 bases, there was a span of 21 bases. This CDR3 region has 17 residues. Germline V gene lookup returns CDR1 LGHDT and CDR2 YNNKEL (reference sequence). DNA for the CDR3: TGTGCCAGCAGCCCCCAGTCCCCCAGCGGGTATGCAGATACGCAGTATTTT. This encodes CASSPQSPSGYADTQYF.

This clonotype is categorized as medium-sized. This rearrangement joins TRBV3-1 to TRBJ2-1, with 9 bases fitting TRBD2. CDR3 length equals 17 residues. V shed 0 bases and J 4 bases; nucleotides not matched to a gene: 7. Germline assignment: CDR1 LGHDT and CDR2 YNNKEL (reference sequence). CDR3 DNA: TGTGCCAGCAGCCAAGATCTAGATAGCGGGGGTTACAATGAGCAGTTCTTC. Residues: CASSQDLDSGGYNEQFF.

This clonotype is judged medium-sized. CDR3 sequence (DNA): TGTGCCAGCAGCTTGGTTATGCAGGGGGCGACCGGGGAGCTGTTTTTT. This encodes CASSLVMQGATGELFF. This rearrangement joins TRBV5-6 to TRBJ2-2, with 8 bases matching TRBD1. The CDR3 has 16 amino acids. Germline lookup yields CDR1 SGHDT and CDR2 YYEEEE. The J segment lost 5 bases and the V segment lost 0 bases, leaving 6 bases of the junction unmatched.

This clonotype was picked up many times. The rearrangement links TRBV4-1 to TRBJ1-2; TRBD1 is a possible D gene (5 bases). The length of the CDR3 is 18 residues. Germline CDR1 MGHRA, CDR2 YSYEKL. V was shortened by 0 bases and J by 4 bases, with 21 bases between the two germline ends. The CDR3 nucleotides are TGCGCCAGCAGCCAAGATCAGGCATCCCAGGGTCGTTCCTATGGCTACACCTTC. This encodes CASSQDQASQGRSYGYTF.

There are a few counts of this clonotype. The CDR3 nucleotides read TGCAGTGCTAGAGTGCTTTCCGGCACCGCCTACGAGCAGTACTTC. It encodes CSARVLSGTAYEQYF. V usage is TRBV20-1 and J usage is TRBJ2-7, with no clear D. The germline V gene encodes CDR1 DFQATT and CDR2 SNEGSKA (reference sequence). The CDR3 has 15 residues. Trimming removed 1 base from V and 2 bases from J, with 15 bases in between.